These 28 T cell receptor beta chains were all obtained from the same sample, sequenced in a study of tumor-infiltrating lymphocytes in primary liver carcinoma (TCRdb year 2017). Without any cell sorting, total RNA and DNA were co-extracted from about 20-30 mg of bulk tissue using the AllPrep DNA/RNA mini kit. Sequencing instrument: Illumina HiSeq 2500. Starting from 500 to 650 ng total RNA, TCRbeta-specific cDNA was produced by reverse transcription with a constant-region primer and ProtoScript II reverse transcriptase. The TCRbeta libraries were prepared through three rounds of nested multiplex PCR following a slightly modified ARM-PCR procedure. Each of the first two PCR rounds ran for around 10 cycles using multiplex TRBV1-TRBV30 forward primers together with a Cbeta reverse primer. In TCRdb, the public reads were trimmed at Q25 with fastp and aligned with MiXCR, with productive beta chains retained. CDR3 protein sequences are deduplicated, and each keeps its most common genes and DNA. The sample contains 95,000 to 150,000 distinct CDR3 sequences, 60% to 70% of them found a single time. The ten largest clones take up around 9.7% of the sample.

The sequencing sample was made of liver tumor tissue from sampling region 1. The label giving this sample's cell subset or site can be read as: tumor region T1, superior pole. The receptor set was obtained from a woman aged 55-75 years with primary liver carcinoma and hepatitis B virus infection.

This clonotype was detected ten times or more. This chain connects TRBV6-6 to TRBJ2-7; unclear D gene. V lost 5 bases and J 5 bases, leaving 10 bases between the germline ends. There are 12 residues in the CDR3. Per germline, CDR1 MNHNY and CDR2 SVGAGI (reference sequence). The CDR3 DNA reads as TGTGCCAGCAGTCCCATGGCCGACGAGCAGTACTTC. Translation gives CASSPMADEQYF.

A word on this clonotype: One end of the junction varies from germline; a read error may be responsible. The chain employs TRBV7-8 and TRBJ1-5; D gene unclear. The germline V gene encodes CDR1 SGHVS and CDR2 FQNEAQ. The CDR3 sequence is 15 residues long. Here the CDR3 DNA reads TGTGCCAGCAGCTTATCGGGTCAAGTTGGCCAGCCCCAGGATTTT. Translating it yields CASSLSGQVGQPQDF.

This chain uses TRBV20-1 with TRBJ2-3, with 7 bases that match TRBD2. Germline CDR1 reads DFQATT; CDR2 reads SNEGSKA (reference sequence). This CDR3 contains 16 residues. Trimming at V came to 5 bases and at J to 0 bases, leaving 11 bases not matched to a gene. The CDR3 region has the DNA TGCAGTGCTCTTATACGCGGGAGTTTGAGCACAGATACGCAGTATTTT. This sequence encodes CSALIRGSLSTDTQYF.

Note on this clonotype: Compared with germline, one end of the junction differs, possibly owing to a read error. CDR3 sequence: CTSSLDQGGNYEQYF. The CDR3 DNA reads as TGCACCAGCAGCTTGGATCAGGGGGGGAACTACGAGCAGTACTTC. V gene TRBV5-1 combines with J gene TRBJ2-7; perhaps D is TRBD1 or TRBD2 (7 bases each). This CDR3 spans 15 amino acids. Germline-derived CDR1 and CDR2 are SGHRS and YFSETQ.

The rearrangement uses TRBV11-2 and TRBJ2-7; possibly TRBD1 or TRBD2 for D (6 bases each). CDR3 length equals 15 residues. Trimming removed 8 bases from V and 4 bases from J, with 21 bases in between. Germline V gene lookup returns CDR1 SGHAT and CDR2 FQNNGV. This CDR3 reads CASLASGAGGYEQYF. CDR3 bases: TGTGCCAGCTTAGCGTCGGGGGCAGGAGGTTACGAGCAGTACTTC.

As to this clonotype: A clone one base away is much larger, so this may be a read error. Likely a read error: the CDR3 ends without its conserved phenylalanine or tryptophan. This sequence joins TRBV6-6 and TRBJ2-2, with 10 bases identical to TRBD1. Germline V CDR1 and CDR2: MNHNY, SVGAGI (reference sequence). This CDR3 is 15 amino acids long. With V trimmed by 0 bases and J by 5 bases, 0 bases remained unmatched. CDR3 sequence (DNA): TGTGCCAGCAGTTACTCGGGACAGGGGACCGGGGAGCTGTTTCTT. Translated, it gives CASSYSGQGTGELFL.

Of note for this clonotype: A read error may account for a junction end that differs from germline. In nucleotides, the CDR3 is TGTGCCAGCAGGAATAATAAGGGCTACGAGCGGTACTTC. This encodes CASRNNKGYERYF. The chain links TRBV6-5 to TRBJ2-7, with no clear D. This CDR3 contains 13 residues. Germline loops: CDR1 MNHEY, CDR2 SVGAGI.

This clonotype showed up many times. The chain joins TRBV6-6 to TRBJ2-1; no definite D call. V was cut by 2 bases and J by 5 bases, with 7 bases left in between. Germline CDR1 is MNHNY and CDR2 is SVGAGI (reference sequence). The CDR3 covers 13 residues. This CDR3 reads CASSYLANNEQFF. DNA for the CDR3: TGTGCCAGCAGTTACCTCGCTAACAATGAGCAGTTCTTC.

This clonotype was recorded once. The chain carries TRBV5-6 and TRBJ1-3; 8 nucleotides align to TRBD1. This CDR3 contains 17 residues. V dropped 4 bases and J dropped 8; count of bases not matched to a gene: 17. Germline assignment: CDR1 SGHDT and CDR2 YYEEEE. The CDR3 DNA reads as TGTGCCAGCAGCCCGGTCATCTCTCCAGGGGGCGCGGACACCATATATTTT. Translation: CASSPVISPGGADTIYF.

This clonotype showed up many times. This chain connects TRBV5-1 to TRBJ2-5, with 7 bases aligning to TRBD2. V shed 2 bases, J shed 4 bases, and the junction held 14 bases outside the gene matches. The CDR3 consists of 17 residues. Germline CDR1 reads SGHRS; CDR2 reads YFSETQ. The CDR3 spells CASSLSISGSGGETQYF. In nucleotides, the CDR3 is TGCGCCAGCAGCTTATCGATTAGCGGATCGGGGGGAGAGACCCAGTACTTC.

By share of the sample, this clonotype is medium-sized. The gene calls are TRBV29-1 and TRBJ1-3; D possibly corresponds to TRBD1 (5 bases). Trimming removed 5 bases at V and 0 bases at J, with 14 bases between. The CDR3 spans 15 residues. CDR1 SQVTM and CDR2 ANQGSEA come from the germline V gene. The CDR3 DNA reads TGCAGCGTTCAAACTACTCAGGGCTCTGGAAACACCATATATTTT. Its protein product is CSVQTTQGSGNTIYF. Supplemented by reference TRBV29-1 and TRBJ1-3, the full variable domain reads SAVISQKPSRDICQRGTSLTIQCQVDSQVTMMFWYRQQPGQSLTLIATANQGSEATYESGFVIDKFPISRPNLTFSTLTVSNMSPEDSSIYLCSVQTTQGSGNTIYFGEGSWLTVV.

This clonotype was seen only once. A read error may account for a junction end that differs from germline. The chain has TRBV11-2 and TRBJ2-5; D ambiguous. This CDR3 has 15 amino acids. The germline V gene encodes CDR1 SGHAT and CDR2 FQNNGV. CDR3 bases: TGTGACAGCAGCTTAGTGTCTAGATCCGCAGAGGCCCAGTACTTC. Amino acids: CDSSLVSRSAEAQYF.

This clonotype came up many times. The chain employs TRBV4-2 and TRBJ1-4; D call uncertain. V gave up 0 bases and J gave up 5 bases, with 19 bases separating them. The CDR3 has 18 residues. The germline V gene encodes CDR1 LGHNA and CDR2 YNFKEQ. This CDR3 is CASSQDIVFDKGNEKLFF. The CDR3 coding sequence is TGTGCCAGCAGCCAAGATATTGTATTCGACAAAGGGAATGAAAAACTGTTTTTT.

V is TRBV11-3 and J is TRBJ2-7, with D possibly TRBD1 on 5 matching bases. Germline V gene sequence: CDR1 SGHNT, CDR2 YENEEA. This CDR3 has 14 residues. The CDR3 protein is CISSLPTGPYEQYF. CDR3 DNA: TGTATCAGCAGCCTCCCCACAGGACCCTACGAGCAGTACTTC.

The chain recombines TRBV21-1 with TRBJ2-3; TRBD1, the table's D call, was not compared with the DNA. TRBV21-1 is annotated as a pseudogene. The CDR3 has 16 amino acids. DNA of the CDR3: TGTGCCAGCAGGCTTATACTCGGGACCCCCAATGGTACGCAGTATTTT. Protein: CASRLILGTPNGTQYF.

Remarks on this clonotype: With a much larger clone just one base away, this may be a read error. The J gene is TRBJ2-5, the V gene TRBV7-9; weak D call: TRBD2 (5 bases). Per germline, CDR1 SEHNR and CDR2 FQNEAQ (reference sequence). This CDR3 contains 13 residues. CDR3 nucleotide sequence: TGTGCCAGCAGGGAGGAGGACCAAGAGACCCAGTGCTTC. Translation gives CASREEDQETQCF.

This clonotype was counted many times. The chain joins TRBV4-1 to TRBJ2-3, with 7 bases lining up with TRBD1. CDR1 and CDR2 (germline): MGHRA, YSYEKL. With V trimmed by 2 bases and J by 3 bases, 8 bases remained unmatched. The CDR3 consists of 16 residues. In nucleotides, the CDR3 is TGCGCCAGCAGCCAAACGCTAGCAGGGGGTACAGATACGCAGTATTTT. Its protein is CASSQTLAGGTDTQYF.

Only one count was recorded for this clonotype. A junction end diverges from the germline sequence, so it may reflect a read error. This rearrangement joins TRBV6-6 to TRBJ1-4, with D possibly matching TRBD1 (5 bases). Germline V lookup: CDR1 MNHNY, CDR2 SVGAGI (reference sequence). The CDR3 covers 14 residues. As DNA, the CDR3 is TGTGCCAGCAGTTACGGGGCGCCGGGTGAAGAACTGTTTTTT. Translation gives CASSYGAPGEELFF.

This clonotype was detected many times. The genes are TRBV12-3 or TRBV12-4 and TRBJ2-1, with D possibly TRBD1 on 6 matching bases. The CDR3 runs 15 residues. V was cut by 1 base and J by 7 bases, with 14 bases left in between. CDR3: CASSLEGTSWNEQFF. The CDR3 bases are TGTGCCAGCAGTTTAGAGGGGACATCCTGGAATGAGCAGTTCTTC.

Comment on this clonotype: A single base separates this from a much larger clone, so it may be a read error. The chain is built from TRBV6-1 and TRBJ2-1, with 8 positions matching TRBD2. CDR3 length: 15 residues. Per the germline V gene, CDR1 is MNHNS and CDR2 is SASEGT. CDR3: CASSELAGSYNVQFF. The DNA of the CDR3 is TGTGCCAGCAGTGAACTAGCGGGCTCCTACAATGTGCAGTTCTTC.

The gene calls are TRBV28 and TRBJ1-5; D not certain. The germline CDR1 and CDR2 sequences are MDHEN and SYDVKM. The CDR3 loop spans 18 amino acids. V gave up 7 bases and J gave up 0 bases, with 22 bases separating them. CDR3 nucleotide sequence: TGTGCCAGCAATCCCCCCGGAGGAGCCACCTGTAGCAATCAGCCCCAGCATTTT. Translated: CASNPPGGATCSNQPQHF.

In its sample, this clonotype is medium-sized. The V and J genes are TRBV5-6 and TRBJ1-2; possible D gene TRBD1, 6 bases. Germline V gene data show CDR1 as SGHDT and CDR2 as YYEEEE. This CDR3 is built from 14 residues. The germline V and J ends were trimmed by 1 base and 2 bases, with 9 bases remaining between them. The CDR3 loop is CASSLFGQNYGYTF. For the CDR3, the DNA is TGTGCCAGCAGCTTGTTCGGACAGAACTATGGCTACACCTTC.

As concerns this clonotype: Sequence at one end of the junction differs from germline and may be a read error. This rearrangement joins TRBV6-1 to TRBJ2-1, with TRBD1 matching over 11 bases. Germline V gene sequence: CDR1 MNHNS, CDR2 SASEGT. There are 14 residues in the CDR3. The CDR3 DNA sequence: TGTGTCAGCGGGGGACAGGGGGAGTACAACGAGCAGTTCTTC. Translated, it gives CVSGGQGEYNEQFF.

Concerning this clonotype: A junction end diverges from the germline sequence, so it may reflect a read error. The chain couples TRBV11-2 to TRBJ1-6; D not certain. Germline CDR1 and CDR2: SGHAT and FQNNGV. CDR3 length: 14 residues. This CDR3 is CGSSLEGYNSPLHF. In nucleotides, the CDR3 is TGTGGCAGCAGCTTAGAAGGATATAATTCACCCCTCCACTTT.

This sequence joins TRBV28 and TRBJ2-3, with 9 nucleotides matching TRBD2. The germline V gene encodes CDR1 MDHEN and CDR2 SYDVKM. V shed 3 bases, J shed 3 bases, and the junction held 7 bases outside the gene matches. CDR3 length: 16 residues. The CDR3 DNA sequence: TGTGCCAGCAGTTTGGGCGGGAGGGGGCGGACAGATACGCAGTATTTT. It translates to CASSLGGRGRTDTQYF.

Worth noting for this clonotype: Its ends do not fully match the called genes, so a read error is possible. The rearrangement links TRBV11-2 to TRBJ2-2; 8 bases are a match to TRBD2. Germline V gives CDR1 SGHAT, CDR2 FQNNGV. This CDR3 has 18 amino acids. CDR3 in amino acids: CASSLVRLAHRPAGELLF. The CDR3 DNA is TGTGCCAGCAGCTTAGTTAGACTAGCGCATCGTCCGGCCGGGGAGCTGTTATTT.

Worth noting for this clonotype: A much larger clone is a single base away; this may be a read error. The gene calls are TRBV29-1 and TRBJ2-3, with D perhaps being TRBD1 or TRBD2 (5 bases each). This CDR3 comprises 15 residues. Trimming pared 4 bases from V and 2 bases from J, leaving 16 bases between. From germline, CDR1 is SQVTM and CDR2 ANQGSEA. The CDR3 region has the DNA TGCAGCGTTGTGGGGCAGATCCGGGACACAGATACGCAGTATTTT. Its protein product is CSVVGQIRDTDTQYF.

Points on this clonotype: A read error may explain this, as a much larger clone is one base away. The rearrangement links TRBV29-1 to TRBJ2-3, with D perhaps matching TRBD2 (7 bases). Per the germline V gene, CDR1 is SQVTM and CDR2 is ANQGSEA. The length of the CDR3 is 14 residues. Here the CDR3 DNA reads TGCAGCGAGCTAGGGGGGAGGGACACAGTTACGCAGTATTTT. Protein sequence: CSELGGRDTVTQYF.